Below, one T cell receptor (beta chain) is given with its context. No cognate antigen has been identified for it. One base away there is no much larger clone; base qualities are not given. Libraries were prepared through multiplex PCR. Sequencer: Illumina HiSeq 2500. Following protocols modified from ARM-PCR, the researchers constructed TCRbeta libraries through three rounds of nested PCR with primers (Table S4). Before sequencing, PCR products in the 200-500 bp range were cut out of the gel and cleaned up using the QIAquick gel extraction kit. Per the original workflow: Reads were cleaned using Trimmomatic, were merged into complete CDR3 sequences using FLASH, and were assigned to V(D)J germline segments using MiTCR. Clonal diversity was calculated as the inverse Simpson's index using VDJtools. In-frame sequences lacking a premature stop codon were counted as productive reads. TCRdb reworked the public reads: Q25 trimming with fastp, MiXCR clone assembly, productive beta chains retained. Every CDR3 protein is listed once, alongside the most common genes and DNA of its rows. These V and J calls rely on TCRdb rather than the paper's analysis. This sample holds about 110,000 distinct CDR3 sequences; 50% to 70% were observed only once. The leading ten clones occupy 15% to 20% of the sample.

The data belong to a study of tumor and adjacent non-tumor tissue in lung cancer (dated by TCRdb to the late 2010s). General notes on the study: Patients with adenocarcinoma (around eleven), squamous cell carcinoma (2) and small cell lung cancer (1) were included in the cohort. Among the approximately 15 patients, ages ranged from about 30 to 85 years, some ten were men and 5 were women, and disease was TNM stage I to III. A total of some 130,000,000 productive TCRbeta reads were generated by sequencing, corresponding to an average of roughly 4.1 million reads per sample. The study compared bulk TCRbeta repertoires between lung tumor tissue and matched distant non-tumor lung tissue from around 16 lung cancer patients. For each patient, one tumor sample and one normal lung sample were taken, giving a few dozen paired specimens that underwent TCRbeta CDR3 sequencing. Results and caveats for the whole study, not just this receptor: Only about 15 patients were in the cohort, and the authors stated that larger samples and more detailed clinical data are needed. Younger patients had significantly higher TCR diversity, and higher tumor TCR diversity was associated with shorter overall and disease-free survival. Because peripheral blood was not sequenced, blood TCRbeta repertoires in the lung cancer patients of the study were not examined. A significantly larger cumulative share of the repertoire was made up by the top 100 clones in normal lung than in tumor tissue. Tumor tissue showed significantly higher TCR diversity (inverse Simpson) than normal lung tissue, at 431.37 vs 166.20 (P = 0.0075, Mann-Whitney U test). Neither the sequencing platform nor unique molecular identifiers are mentioned in the methods.

According to the germline V gene (reference sequence), CDR1 reads SGHKS and CDR2 reads YYEKEE. The cysteine opens and the phenylalanine closes a CDR3 of 13 amino acids. Only the CDR3 portion is preserved as DNA: 39 bases, with reading frame beginning at the first base. The germline V and J ends show losses of 7 bases and 5 bases respectively, and no gene match explains 7 bases of the junction. Bulk unsorted tissue served as the source for RNA extraction, and RNA quality was assessed using a NanoDrop ND-1000 and an Agilent 2100. The normal lung samples consisted of distant non-tumor tissue collected more than 3 cm from the tumor edge. All donors had newly diagnosed lung cancer, had not received prior chemotherapy, and were admitted for thoracic surgery in China between August and November 2014. Anyone who had undergone radiotherapy or chemotherapy before, or who had another cancer at the same time, was left out of the study. Surgical tissue pieces of 1-2 cm3 were preserved in RNAlater solution and were kept at -80 degrees C until use.

Sequenced material: distant non-tumor lung tissue. Recombination connected TRBV5-5 to TRBJ2-7; TRBD2 aligns with 9 central bases. The clonotype was recovered from a man in his 60s with non-small cell lung cancer. The CDR3 protein is CASQSAGGNEQYF. The nucleotide sequence is TGTGCCAGCCAAAGCGCGGGGGGGAACGAGCAGTACTTC.